The T cell receptor beta chain described here comes from a study of human T cells and chemical hapten exposure. Overall study: For the roughly 26-week duration of the study, patients were given weekly doses of diphenylcyclopropenone on the scalp. Study-wide results and caveats: Controls had significantly fewer large CDR3 similarity clusters than were formed by expanded TCRs. Alopecia affecting every donor means their immune response may not match healthy people's.

This clonotype has only a few counts. Its antigen is not known. Described time point: patch test 2, 6 weeks after DPC sensitization. Treatment meaning: therapeutic diphenylcyclopropenone sensitization with weekly scalp DPC. The library put unique molecular identifiers onto individual cDNA molecules. Each CDR3 protein gets one entry after TCRdb re-called the RACE reads with MiXCR. Here the sample spans more than 90,000 distinct CDR3 sequences, around 10% being singletons. The specimen was whole blood, collected in connection with sensitization to the hapten diphenylcyclopropenone (DPC). This receptor was taken from a woman aged 35 to 49 with alopecia areata. Some clones in this sample may be carry-over from other donors' samples.

The CDR3 sequence is CASSQEGRVGEQYF. The CDR3 coding sequence is TGCGCCAGCAGCCAAGAGGGTAGGGTAGGTGAGCAGTACTTC. The chain is built from TRBV4-1 and TRBJ2-7, with unresolved D. The CDR3 loop spans 14 amino acids. CDR1 and CDR2 (germline): MGHRA, YSYEKL. V was pared by 0 bases and J by 7 bases, with 13 bases between.